This is a list of T cell receptor beta chains from one sample in a study of T cell responses to AZD1222 COVID-19 vaccine. Repertoires were generated with immunoSEQ multiplex PCR, while TCRdb's copy carries only in-frame clones and drops some. The table includes roughly 120,000 clones, approximately 94% detected once. The specimen was peripheral blood, collected 28 days after the second AZD1222 dose. Receptors originate from an adult who received the AZD1222 COVID-19 vaccine. Each CDR3 is given with its conserved first and last residue. The order of the fields is D gene, clone size, V gene, J gene, CDR3 length, CDR3 DNA, CDR3 protein. A D gene is named only where the DNA matches it firmly. Part of the rows lack a size; the others show once, few, many or a class for expanded clones.

>TRBD1|.|TRBV5-5|TRBJ1-2|12
TGTGCCAGCAGCTGGGACAGGAAGGGCTACACCTTC
CASSWDRKGYTF
>.|.|TRBV5-5|TRBJ1-5|15
TGTGCCAGCAGCTTAATACAGGGTGATGGGAAGCCCCAGCATTTT
CASSLIQGDGKPQHF
>TRBD1|once|TRBV5-1|TRBJ1-2|13
TGCGCCAGCAGCTTGGAAGGGGGCGATGGCTACACCTTC
CASSLEGGDGYTF
>.|.|TRBV11-3|TRBJ1-1|16
TGTGCCAGCAGCCCTGGGGGCGGGGTGGCGAACACTGAAGCTTTCTTT
CASSPGGGVANTEAFF
>.|.|TRBV5-4|TRBJ2-3|15
TGTGCCAGCAGCTTTTACCTAGGGGAGACAGATACGCAGTATTTT
CASSFYLGETDTQYF
>TRBD2|once|TRBV7-2|TRBJ2-7|17
TGTGCCAGCAGCTCGGTATGGGCGGGGGAAAGCTCCTACGAGCAGTACTTC
CASSSVWAGESSYEQYF
>.|.|TRBV6-5|TRBJ2-3|15
TGTGCCAGCAGTTACCCAGGGGTGGCGGTAGATACGCAGTATTTT
CASSYPGVAVDTQYF
>.|.|TRBV5-4|TRBJ2-1|16
TGTGCCAGCAGCTTGGTCTCCCGGACTATATACAATGAGCAGTTCTTC
CASSLVSRTIYNEQFF
>.|.|TRBV29-1|TRBJ2-7|12
TGCAGCGTTGAAGATGACAGCTACGAGCAGTACTTC
CSVEDDSYEQYF
>TRBD1|once|TRBV5-5|TRBJ2-2|17
TGTGCCAGCAGCTTGTCGGAGGGGACAGGAAACACCGGGGAGCTGTTTTTT
CASSLSEGTGNTGELFF
>.|.|TRBV6-1|TRBJ2-7|12
TGTGCCAGCAGTGAGATGGGCTACGAGCAGTACTTC
CASSEMGYEQYF
>TRBD1|.|TRBV30|TRBJ1-1|12
TGTGCCCGGGACAGGAAGGGCACTGAAGCTTTCTTT
CARDRKGTEAFF
>.|.|TRBV7-2|TRBJ1-2|14
TGTGCCAGCAGCCAGCACAGCACCTATGATGGCTACACCTTC
CASSQHSTYDGYTF
>TRBD2|.|TRBV5-4|TRBJ2-2|17
TGTGCCAGCAGCTTGGGGCCTAGCGGGAGGGCCGACCGGGAGCTGTTTTTT
CASSLGPSGRADRELFF
>.|once|TRBV7-9|TRBJ2-2|13
TGTGCCAGCAGCTTAGAGAACACCGGGGAGCTGTTTTTT
CASSLENTGELFF
>TRBD1|.|TRBV6-5|TRBJ1-6|14
TGTGCCAGCAGTCGGGACAGGGGAGTGTCACCCCTCCACTTT
CASSRDRGVSPLHF
>.|.|TRBV5-6|TRBJ1-4|13
TGTGCCAGCAGCTTTACAGGGACGTGGAAACTGTTTTTT
CASSFTGTWKLFF
>.|.|TRBV27|TRBJ2-2|12
TGTGCCAGCAGGCCAATCGTGGGGGAGCTGTTTTTT
CASRPIVGELFF
>.|.|TRBV19|TRBJ2-2|16
TGTGCCAGTAGTATAGTGGGCGCCTGGAACACCGGGGAGCTGTTTTTT
CASSIVGAWNTGELFF
>.|once|TRBV5-1|TRBJ2-3|14
TGCGCCCGCAGGGGGGGGGACAGCACAGATACGCAGTATTTT
CARRGGDSTDTQYF
>.|.|TRBV3-1/TRBV3-2|TRBJ1-3|18
TGTGCCAGCAGCCAAGATTTAGTCTGGGGAGTAGGAGGAAACACCATATATTTT
CASSQDLVWGVGGNTIYF
>.|.|TRBV5-4|TRBJ1-2|16
TGTGCCAGCAGCTTGGGGGCGACGAGCAGCTCTCGGGGCTACACCTTC
CASSLGATSSSRGYTF
>.|.|TRBV12-5|TRBJ2-7|17
TGTGCTAGTGCTTTCCATCCGGACACAGGGACCTCCTACGAGCAGTACTTC
CASAFHPDTGTSYEQYF
>.|.|TRBV7-9|TRBJ1-6|15
TGTGCCAGCAGCTTAACTGGGCCAGGCGATTCACCCCTCCACTTT
CASSLTGPGDSPLHF
>.|.|TRBV6-5|TRBJ2-6|13
TGTGCCAGCAGTCCAGCTGGGGCCAACGTCCTGACTTTC
CASSPAGANVLTF
>TRBD2|.|TRBV6-6|TRBJ2-7|15
TGTGCCAGCAGTTACGTGACGGGGGGTTTTTACGAGCAGTACTTC
CASSYVTGGFYEQYF
>TRBD1|.|TRBV6-5|TRBJ2-5|15
TGTGCCAGCAGTTATTCCCCGGGACAGGTGGAGACCCAGTACTTC
CASSYSPGQVETQYF
>.|.|TRBV4-1|TRBJ1-5|14
TGCGCCAGCAGCCAAGAAAATAGCAATCAGCCCCAGCATTTT
CASSQENSNQPQHF
>.|.|TRBV25-1|TRBJ2-1|15
TGTGCCAGCAGTGGGCGGGGAGCGGCCTACAATGAGCAGTTCTTC
CASSGRGAAYNEQFF
>TRBD1|.|TRBV6-5|TRBJ2-5|14
TGTGCCAGCAGCCCCGACAGGGGGGTAAAGACCCAGTACTTC
CASSPDRGVKTQYF
>.|.|TRBV19|TRBJ2-2|15
TGTGCCAGTCATGTCGCAGGGGGGAGGACCGGGGAGCTGTTTTTT
CASHVAGGRTGELFF
>.|.|TRBV27|TRBJ1-6|16
TGTGCCAGCCGGCCGATACAAAGCTCCTATAATTCACCCCTCCACTTT
CASRPIQSSYNSPLHF
>.|.|TRBV11-3|TRBJ2-1|13
TGTGCCAGCAGCCCAACAGACTACAATGAGCAGTTCTTC
CASSPTDYNEQFF
>.|.|TRBV15|TRBJ2-1|14
TGTGCCACCAGCAGAGGAGGGATGAGCGATGAGCAGTTCTTC
CATSRGGMSDEQFF
>.|.|TRBV12-3/TRBV12-4|TRBJ2-1|11
TGTGCCAGCGGAGGAGGGAATGAGCAGTTCTTC
CASGGGNEQFF
>.|once|TRBV25-1|TRBJ1-1|17
TGTGCCAGCAGCCCTATTTACTCTTTGAGGGTGAACACTGAAGCTTTCTTT
CASSPIYSLRVNTEAFF
>TRBD1|.|TRBV2|TRBJ1-5|16
TGTGCCAGCAGAGACCGGGACAGATATAGCAATCAGCCCCAGCATTTT
CASRDRDRYSNQPQHF
>TRBD1|.|TRBV5-1|TRBJ1-2|13
TGCGCCAGCAGCTTGGTGGCAGGGGGAGGCTACACCTTC
CASSLVAGGGYTF
>.|.|TRBV12-5|TRBJ1-5|15
TGTGCTAGTGGTCCCGGGGGGGGGAGCAATCAGCCCCAGCATTTT
CASGPGGGSNQPQHF
>.|.|TRBV18|TRBJ1-6|14
TGTGCCAGCTCGCAGGGGCGAGGTAATTCACCCCTCCACTTT
CASSQGRGNSPLHF
>.|.|TRBV7-9|TRBJ2-1|13
TGTGCCAGCAGCTCTCCCTCCTACAATGAGCAGTTCTTC
CASSSPSYNEQFF
>.|.|TRBV6-5|TRBJ1-2|15
TGTGCCAGCAGTTACTCGGCAAGGAGTCCAGATGGCTACACCTTC
CASSYSARSPDGYTF